The rows below give T cell receptor beta chains drawn from one sample of a study of monozygotic twins with inflammatory bowel disease. Each CDR3 protein gets one entry in TCRdb, which reprocessed the 5' RACE reads and gives no DNA. Recorded here are around 99,000 distinct CDR3 sequences; the top ten clones represent 12%. The sample taken for sequencing was blood. The receptors stem from a human donor with ulcerative colitis or Crohn's disease, or a healthy co-twin of an affected twin (not recorded which). Both conserved end residues are part of each CDR3. Size tells how often a clone was seen (once, few, many) or the class of an expanded clone, and some rows leave it out.

V: TRBV5-1; size: .; J: TRBJ2-1; CDR3: CASSLDVAGASYNEQFF
V: TRBV12-5; size: .; J: TRBJ1-5; CDR3: CASGLGLGGAYDKDQPQHF
V: TRBV5-1; size: .; J: TRBJ1-5; CDR3: CASSLGAGDQPQHF
V: TRBV20-1; size: hyperexpanded; J: TRBJ2-1; CDR3: CSAPGTSGYNEQFF
V: TRBV27; size: .; J: TRBJ1-5; CDR3: CASSFSLAGDQPQHF
V: TRBV4-3; size: .; J: TRBJ2-7; CDR3: CASSQLGDRGNHEQYF
V: TRBV2; size: .; J: TRBJ1-1; CDR3: CANRIGRDTEAFF
V: TRBV7-8; size: .; J: TRBJ1-3; CDR3: CASSHLLGTGLSGNTIYF
V: TRBV6-2/TRBV6-3; size: .; J: TRBJ2-5; CDR3: CASSYISGSPQETQYF
V: TRBV7-2; size: .; J: TRBJ2-7; CDR3: CASSLVQPHEQYF
V: TRBV4-2; size: .; J: TRBJ2-2; CDR3: CASSPLLTSGANTGELFF
V: TRBV24-1; size: .; J: TRBJ2-1; CDR3: CATSDLGPYNEQFF
V: TRBV7-2; size: .; J: TRBJ1-6; CDR3: CASSPFFGANNSPLHF
V: TRBV20-1; size: .; J: TRBJ2-1; CDR3: CSAVRYSYNEQFF
V: TRBV9; size: .; J: TRBJ1-4; CDR3: CASSSGPTNEKLFF
V: TRBV7-9; size: .; J: TRBJ1-1; CDR3: CASSPGGATGSDTEAFF
V: TRBV5-1; size: .; J: TRBJ1-2; CDR3: CASSPGQGAGGYTF
V: TRBV3-1; size: .; J: TRBJ1-1; CDR3: CASSQESTTEAFF
V: TRBV9; size: .; J: TRBJ1-1; CDR3: CASSFGGANTEAFF
V: TRBV6-1; size: .; J: TRBJ1-2; CDR3: CASRPGTALYGYTF
V: TRBV24-1; size: .; J: TRBJ2-7; CDR3: CATSDRNYEQYF
V: TRBV28; size: .; J: TRBJ1-4; CDR3: CASRDPGGTNEKLFF
V: TRBV2; size: .; J: TRBJ2-3; CDR3: CASTQQTDTQYF
V: TRBV18; size: .; J: TRBJ1-3; CDR3: CASSTGGHGNTIYF